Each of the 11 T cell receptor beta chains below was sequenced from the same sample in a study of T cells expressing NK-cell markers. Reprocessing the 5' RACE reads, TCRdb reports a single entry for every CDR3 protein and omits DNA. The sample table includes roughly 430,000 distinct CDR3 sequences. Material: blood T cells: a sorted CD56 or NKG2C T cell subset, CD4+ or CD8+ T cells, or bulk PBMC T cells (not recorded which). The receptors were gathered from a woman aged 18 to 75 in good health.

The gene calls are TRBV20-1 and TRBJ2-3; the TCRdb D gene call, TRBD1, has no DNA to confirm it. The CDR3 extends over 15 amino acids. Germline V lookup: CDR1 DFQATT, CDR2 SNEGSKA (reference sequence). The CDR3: CSAPQVGPGTDTQYF.

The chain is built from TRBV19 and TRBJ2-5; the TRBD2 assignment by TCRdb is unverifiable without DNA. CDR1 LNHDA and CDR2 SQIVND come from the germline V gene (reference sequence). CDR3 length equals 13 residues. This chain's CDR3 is CASSIDGSETQYF.

Here the CDR3 reads CASISGLAGTYEQYF. V usage is TRBV28 and J usage is TRBJ2-7; without DNA, the TCRdb call of TRBD2 cannot be checked. Germline loops: CDR1 MDHEN, CDR2 SYDVKM. This CDR3 is 15 amino acids long.

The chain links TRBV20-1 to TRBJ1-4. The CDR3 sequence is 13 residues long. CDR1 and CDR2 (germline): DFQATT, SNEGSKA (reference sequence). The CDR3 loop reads CSASEGGGEKLFF.

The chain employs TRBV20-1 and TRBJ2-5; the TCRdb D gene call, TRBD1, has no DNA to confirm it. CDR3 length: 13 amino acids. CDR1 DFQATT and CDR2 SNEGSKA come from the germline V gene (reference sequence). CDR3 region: CSARERLRETQYF.

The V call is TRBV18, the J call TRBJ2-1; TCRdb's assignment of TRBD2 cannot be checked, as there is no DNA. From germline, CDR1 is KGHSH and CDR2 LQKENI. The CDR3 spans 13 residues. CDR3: CASSPPSAGEQFF.

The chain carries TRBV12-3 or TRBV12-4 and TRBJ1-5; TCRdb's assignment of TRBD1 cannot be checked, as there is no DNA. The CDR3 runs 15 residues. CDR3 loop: CASRAQGFSNQPQHF.

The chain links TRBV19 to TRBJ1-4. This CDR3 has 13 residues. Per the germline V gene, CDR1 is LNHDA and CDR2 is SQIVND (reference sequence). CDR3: CASSPLGHEKLFF.

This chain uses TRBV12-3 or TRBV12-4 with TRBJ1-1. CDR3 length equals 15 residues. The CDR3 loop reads CASTPREFRSTEAFF.

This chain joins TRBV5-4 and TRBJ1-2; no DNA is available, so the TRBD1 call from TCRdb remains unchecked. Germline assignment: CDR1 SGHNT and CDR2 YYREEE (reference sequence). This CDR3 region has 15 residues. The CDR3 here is CASVDGLQGKLGYTF.

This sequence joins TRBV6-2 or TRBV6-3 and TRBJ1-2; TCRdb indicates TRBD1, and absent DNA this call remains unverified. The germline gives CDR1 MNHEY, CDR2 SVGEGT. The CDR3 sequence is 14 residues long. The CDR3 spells CASSYIYRAYGYTF.